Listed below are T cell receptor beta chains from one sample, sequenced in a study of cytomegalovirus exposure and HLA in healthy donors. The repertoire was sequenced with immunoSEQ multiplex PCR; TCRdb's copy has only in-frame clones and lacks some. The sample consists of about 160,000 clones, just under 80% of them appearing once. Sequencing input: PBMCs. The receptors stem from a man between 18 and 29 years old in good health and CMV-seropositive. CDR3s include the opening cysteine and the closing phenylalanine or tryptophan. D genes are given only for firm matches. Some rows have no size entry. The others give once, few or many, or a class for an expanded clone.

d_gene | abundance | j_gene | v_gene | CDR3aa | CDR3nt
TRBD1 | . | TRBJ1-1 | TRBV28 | CASSSIDRGRTEAFF | TGTGCCAGCAGCTCGATCGACAGGGGGCGGACTGAAGCTTTCTTT
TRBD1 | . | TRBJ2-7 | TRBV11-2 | CASSLPGQGTYEQYF | TGTGCCAGCAGCTTACCAGGACAGGGTACCTACGAGCAGTACTTC
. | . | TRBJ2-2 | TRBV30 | CAALGREWTGELFF | TGTGCCGCACTTGGGCGGGAATGGACCGGGGAGCTGTTTTTT
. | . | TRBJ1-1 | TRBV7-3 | CASSLGIQGTEAFF | TGTGCCAGCAGCTTAGGGATCCAGGGGACTGAAGCTTTCTTT
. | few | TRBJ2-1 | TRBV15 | CATSRVMEPYNEQFF | TGTGCCACCAGCAGAGTAATGGAGCCCTACAATGAGCAGTTCTTC
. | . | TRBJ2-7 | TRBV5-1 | CASSLIGAVSYEQYF | TGCGCCAGCAGCTTAATAGGGGCAGTTTCCTACGAGCAGTACTTC
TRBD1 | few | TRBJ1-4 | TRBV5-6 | CASSLDRGNEKLFF | TGTGCCAGCAGCTTGGACAGGGGTAATGAAAAACTGTTTTTT
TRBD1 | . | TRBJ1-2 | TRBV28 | CASTAPGTGNYGYTF | TGTGCCAGCACCGCGCCCGGGACAGGGAACTATGGCTACACCTTC
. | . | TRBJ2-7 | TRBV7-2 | CASSLGTRPEQYF | TGTGCCAGCAGCTTAGGGACAAGGCCCGAGCAGTACTTC
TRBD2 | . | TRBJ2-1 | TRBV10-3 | CAISSLAGGRGSYNEQFF | TGTGCCATCAGTAGTCTAGCGGGAGGGAGGGGCTCCTACAATGAGCAGTTCTTC
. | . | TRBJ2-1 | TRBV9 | CASSAPPRSDEQFF | TGTGCCAGCAGCGCACCCCCTCGGTCCGATGAGCAGTTCTTC
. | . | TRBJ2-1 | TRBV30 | CAWSPPSSSYNEQFF | TGTGCCTGGAGTCCCCCCTCTAGCTCCTACAATGAGCAGTTCTTC
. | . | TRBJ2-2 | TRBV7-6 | CASSRSVGGNTGELFF | TGTGCCAGCAGCCGTTCCGTGGGGGGAAACACCGGGGAGCTGTTTTTT
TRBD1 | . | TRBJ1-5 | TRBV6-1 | CASSPDRPRQPQHF | TGTGCCAGCAGTCCGGACAGGCCTCGTCAGCCCCAGCATTTT
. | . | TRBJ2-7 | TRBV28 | CASSRVNSYEQYF | TGTGCCAGCAGTCGCGTCAATAGCTACGAGCAGTACTTC
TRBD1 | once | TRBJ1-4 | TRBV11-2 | CASSPGQLHEKLFF | TGTGCCAGCAGCCCGGGACAGCTACACGAAAAACTGTTTTTT
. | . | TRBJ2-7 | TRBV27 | CASSLPGYEQYF | TGTGCCAGCAGTTTACCCGGCTACGAGCAGTACTTC
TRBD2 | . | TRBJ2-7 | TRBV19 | CASSRLAGGEQYF | TGTGCCAGTAGTAGACTAGCGGGCGGGGAGCAGTACTTC
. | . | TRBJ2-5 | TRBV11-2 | CASSPGLQETQYF | TGTGCCAGCAGCCCAGGTCTCCAAGAGACCCAGTACTTC
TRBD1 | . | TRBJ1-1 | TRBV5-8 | CASSLGYRGLGTEAFF | TGTGCCAGCAGCTTGGGCTACAGGGGGCTAGGTACTGAAGCTTTCTTT
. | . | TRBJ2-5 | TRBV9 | CASSGTVAGGETQYF | TGTGCCAGCAGCGGAACGGTGGCCGGGGGAGAGACCCAGTACTTC
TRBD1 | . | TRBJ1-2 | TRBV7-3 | CASSPTGTEHYYGYTF | TGTGCCAGCAGCCCGACAGGGACCGAGCACTACTATGGCTACACCTTC
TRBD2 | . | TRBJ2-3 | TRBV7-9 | CASSFVVGGFTDTQYF | TGTGCCAGCAGCTTCGTGGTGGGGGGGTTCACAGATACGCAGTATTTT
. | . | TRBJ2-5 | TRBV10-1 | CASSKRVHQETQYF | TGCGCCAGCAGTAAGAGGGTTCATCAAGAGACCCAGTACTTC
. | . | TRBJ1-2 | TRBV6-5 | CASSRDRFYGYTF | TGTGCCAGCAGTCGCGACAGATTCTATGGCTACACCTTC
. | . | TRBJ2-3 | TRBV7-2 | CASSFRVLGTDTQYF | TGTGCCAGCAGCTTCAGGGTTCTCGGCACAGATACGCAGTATTTT
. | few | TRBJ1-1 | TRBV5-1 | CASSLSRDLNTEAFF | TGCGCCAGCAGCCTAAGCCGGGATCTGAACACTGAAGCTTTCTTT
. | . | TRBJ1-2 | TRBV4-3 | CASSQDGVGYTF | TGCGCCAGCAGCCAAGATGGAGTTGGCTACACCTTC
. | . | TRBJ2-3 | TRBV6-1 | CASSSRDRDTQYF | TGTGCCAGCAGCAGTCGGGATAGGGATACGCAGTATTTT
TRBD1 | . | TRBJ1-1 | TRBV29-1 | CSVEGTDTNTEAFF | TGCAGCGTAGAGGGGACAGACACGAACACTGAAGCTTTCTTT
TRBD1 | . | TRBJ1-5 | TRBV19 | CASSPSGQGNQPQHF | TGTGCCAGTAGCCCATCGGGACAGGGAAATCAGCCCCAGCATTTT
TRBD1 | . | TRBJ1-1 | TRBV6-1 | CASRKGAQDTEAFF | TGTGCCAGCAGGAAGGGGGCGCAGGATACTGAAGCTTTCTTT
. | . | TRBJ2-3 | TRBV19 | CASSIAESTDTQYF | TGTGCCAGTAGTATAGCCGAGAGCACAGATACGCAGTATTTT
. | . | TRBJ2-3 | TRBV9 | CASSGTSGRGTDTQYF | TGTGCCAGCAGCGGAACCAGTGGGAGAGGCACAGATACGCAGTATTTT
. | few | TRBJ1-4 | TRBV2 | CASTSQNDEKLFF | TGTGCCAGCACGTCACAGAACGATGAAAAACTGTTTTTT
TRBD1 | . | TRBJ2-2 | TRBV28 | CASSLRTGDTGELFF | TGTGCCAGCAGTCTACGGACAGGGGACACCGGGGAGCTGTTTTTT
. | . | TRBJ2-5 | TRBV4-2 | CASSPQEKETQYF | TGTGCCAGCAGCCCCCAGGAAAAAGAGACCCAGTACTTC
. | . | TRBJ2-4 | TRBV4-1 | CASSQDRGKNIQYF | TGCGCCAGCAGCCAAGACAGGGGTAAAAACATTCAGTACTTC
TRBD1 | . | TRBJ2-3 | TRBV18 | CASSPPDRVDFTDTQYF | TGTGCCAGCTCACCGCCGGACAGGGTCGATTTCACAGATACGCAGTATTTT
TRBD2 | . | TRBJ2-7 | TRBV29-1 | CSVVGGREVTYEQYF | TGCAGCGTTGTGGGTGGGCGGGAGGTAACCTACGAGCAGTACTTC
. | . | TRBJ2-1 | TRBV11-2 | CASSLGAPNEQFF | TGTGCCAGCAGCTTAGGGGCCCCTAATGAGCAGTTCTTC
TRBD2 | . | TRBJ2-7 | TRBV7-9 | CASSASGSFYEQYF | TGTGCCAGCAGCGCTAGCGGGAGCTTCTACGAGCAGTACTTC
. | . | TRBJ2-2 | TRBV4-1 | CASSLKDIGNTGELFF | TGCGCCAGCAGTCTCAAGGACATAGGGAACACCGGGGAGCTGTTTTTT
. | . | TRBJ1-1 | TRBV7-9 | CASSLGGGGTEAFF | TGTGCCAGCAGCTTAGGGGGGGGTGGCACTGAAGCTTTCTTT
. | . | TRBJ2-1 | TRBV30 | CAWSVVLYNEQFF | TGTGCCTGGAGTGTCGTCCTATACAATGAGCAGTTCTTC
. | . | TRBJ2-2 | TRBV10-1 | CASSERTAGELFF | TGCGCCAGCAGTGAGCGAACGGCCGGGGAGCTGTTTTTT
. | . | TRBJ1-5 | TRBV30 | CAWRPGESSNQPQHF | TGTGCCTGGAGACCGGGTGAGTCGAGCAATCAGCCCCAGCATTTT
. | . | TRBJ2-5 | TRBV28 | CASSGAGLGETQYF | TGTGCCAGCAGTGGGGCCGGGCTGGGGGAGACCCAGTACTTC
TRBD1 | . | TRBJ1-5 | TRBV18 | CASSPDRAVSNQPQHF | TGTGCCAGCTCACCAGACAGGGCAGTAAGCAATCAGCCCCAGCATTTT
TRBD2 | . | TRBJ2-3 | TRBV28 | CATKAAGGPRDTQYF | TGTGCCACCAAGGCAGCGGGAGGACCTAGAGATACGCAGTATTTT